This TCR beta chain was retrieved from a study of blood T cells in healthy people across ages. A sample-barcoded 5' primer and a J-beta primer mix were used in a second PCR of about 7 to 12 cycles. Each CDR3 protein gets one entry after TCRdb re-called the 5' RACE reads with MiXCR. The repertoire includes approximately 800,000 distinct CDR3 sequences, about half of them detected once, and 15% to 20% sits in the top ten. The CDR3 spans 15 residues. With V trimmed by 5 bases and J by 6 bases, 10 bases remained unmatched. Germline CDR1 reads SGHNT; CDR2 reads YENEEA. The TCR was taken from a man at least 80 years old in good health. Material for sequencing was blood. This sequence joins TRBV11-3 and TRBJ2-1; 7 positions agree with TRBD2. CDR3 bases: TGTGCCAGCAGCCATCGGCTCAGCGGGGTCAATGAGCAGTTCTTC. Residues: CASSHRLSGVNEQFF.